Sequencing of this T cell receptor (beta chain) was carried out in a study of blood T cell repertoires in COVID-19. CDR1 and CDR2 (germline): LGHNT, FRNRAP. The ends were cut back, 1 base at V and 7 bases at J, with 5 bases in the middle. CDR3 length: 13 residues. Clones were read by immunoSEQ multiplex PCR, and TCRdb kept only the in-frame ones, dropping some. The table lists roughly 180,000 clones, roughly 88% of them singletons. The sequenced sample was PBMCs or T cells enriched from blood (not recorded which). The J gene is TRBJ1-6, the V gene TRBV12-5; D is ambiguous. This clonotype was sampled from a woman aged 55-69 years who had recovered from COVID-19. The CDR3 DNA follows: TGTGCTAGTGGTTTGGCCTTGAATTCACCCCTCCACTTT. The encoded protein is CASGLALNSPLHF.